This T cell receptor (beta chain) appears in the sequencing data of a study of T cell changes during pregnancy in multiple sclerosis. TCRdb's copy holds only in-frame clones and misses some; the assay was immunoSEQ multiplex PCR. The repertoire holds about 68,000 clones, 90% seen once, with 1.5% in the top ten. This TCR derives from a female donor with multiple sclerosis, enrolled in a pregnancy study. The material sequenced was peripheral blood, taken in the third trimester of pregnancy.

DNA for the CDR3: TGTGCCAGCAGCTTAGCCCCAGGGGACGGTTACTATGGCTACACCTTC. Protein product: CASSLAPGDGYYGYTF. V gene TRBV7-2 combines with J gene TRBJ1-2; D may be TRBD1 (6 bases). Germline assignment: CDR1 SGHTA and CDR2 FQGNSA. V was pared by 0 bases and J by 3 bases, with 14 bases between. CDR3 length: 16 amino acids.